A single sample gave rise to the 25 T cell receptor beta chains below, sequenced in a study of siplizumab effects on memory and regulatory T cells. Clones were sequenced by immunoSEQ multiplex PCR, and TCRdb holds only the in-frame ones, with some missing. The sample has 100,000 or so clones, 75% to 95% seen once. Sequencing was done on a sample of CD4+ T cells sorted from blood. Receptors originate from a human donor in good health. Some clones in this sample may be carry-over from other donors' samples.

V is TRBV19 and J is TRBJ1-4, with D possibly being TRBD1 (5 bases). V was cut by 7 bases and J by 3 bases, with 12 bases left in between. From germline, CDR1 is LNHDA and CDR2 SQIVND (reference sequence). The CDR3 sequence is 14 residues long. DNA of the CDR3: TGTGCCAGTACGCAAGGGGCGGCTAATGAAAAACTGTTTTTT. This sequence encodes CASTQGAANEKLFF.

V usage is TRBV19 and J usage is TRBJ2-2; D is ambiguous. V lost 3 bases to trimming and J lost 2 bases, with 10 bases between them. Germline V gene data show CDR1 as LNHDA and CDR2 as SQIVND (reference sequence). This CDR3 has 15 residues. This CDR3 is CASSIQPINTGELFF. The CDR3 region has the DNA TGTGCCAGTAGTATCCAACCCATAAACACCGGGGAGCTGTTTTTT.

A single count supports this clone. This chain connects TRBV5-1 to TRBJ2-1; 14 bases line up with TRBD2. CDR3 length equals 18 residues. CDR1 and CDR2 (germline): SGHRS, YFSETQ. J was trimmed by 9 bases and V by 3 bases; bases with no gene match: 14. Here the CDR3 DNA reads TGCGCCAGCAGCTGGGGACAGGCGACTAGCGGGAGGGCAAGTGAGCAGTTCTTC. The encoded protein is CASSWGQATSGRASEQFF.

This clone has more than one count but fewer than ten. The CDR3 coding sequence is TGTGCCAGCAGCTTTGGCCGGGGGACAGACTCCTACGAGCAGTACTTC. Protein product: CASSFGRGTDSYEQYF. V and J are TRBV7-9 and TRBJ2-7; the D gene is possibly TRBD1 (7 bases). The CDR3 consists of 16 residues. Between the trimmed V and J ends, which lost 3 bases and 0 bases, there was a span of 15 bases. In germline, CDR1 is SEHNR, CDR2 FQNEAQ (reference sequence).

This clone was counted a single time. The rearrangement uses TRBV19 and TRBJ2-6, with a possible D match to TRBD1 (6 bases). The CDR3 runs 14 residues. Germline V CDR1 and CDR2: LNHDA, SQIVND (reference sequence). The germline V and J ends were trimmed by 4 bases and 4 bases, with 8 bases remaining between them. The CDR3 spells CASSRGTGANVLTF. In DNA, the CDR3 is TGTGCCAGTAGTAGGGGGACAGGGGCCAACGTCCTGACTTTC. Looking up the rest from reference TRBV19 and TRBJ2-6 gives the full variable domain: DGGITQSPKYLFRKEGQNVTLSCEQNLNHDAMYWYRQDPGQGLRLIYYSQIVNDFQKGDIAEGYSVSREKKESFPLTVTSAQKNPTAFYLCASSRGTGANVLTFGAGSRLTVL.

This clone appeared a few times. V is TRBV5-6 and J is TRBJ2-7; D is ambiguous. The germline gives CDR1 SGHDT, CDR2 YYEEEE. Trimming took off 2 bases at V and 1 base at J, with 4 bases between the two ends. This CDR3 is built from 12 residues. The CDR3 DNA reads TGTGCCAGCAGCTTCGTATCCTACGAGCAGTACTTC. Residues: CASSFVSYEQYF. The full variable domain, completed using reference TRBV5-6 and TRBJ2-7, is DAGVTQSPTHLIKTRGQQVTLRCSPKSGHDTVSWYQQALGQGPQFIFQYYEEEERQRGNFPDRFSGHQFPNYSSELNVNALLLGDSALYLCASSFVSYEQYFGPGTRLTVT.

This sequence joins TRBV11-2 and TRBJ2-6; unclear D gene. The CDR3 totals 16 residues. CDR1 and CDR2 from the germline V gene are SGHAT and FQNNGV. Deletions cut 1 base from V and 2 bases from J, with 9 bases between. CDR3 residues: CASSLVRATGANVLTF. In DNA form, the CDR3 reads TGTGCCAGCAGCTTAGTCCGGGCTACTGGGGCCAACGTCCTGACTTTC.

V and J are TRBV2 and TRBJ2-1; the match to TRBD2 covers 9 bases. This CDR3 has 15 residues. Per the germline V gene, CDR1 is SNHLY and CDR2 is FYNNEI. With 6 bases clipped from V and 6 bases from J, the junction kept 9 bases outside the gene matches. This CDR3 is CASSFLGLAFNEQFF. As DNA, the CDR3 is TGTGCCAGCAGCTTTTTGGGACTAGCTTTCAATGAGCAGTTCTTC.

The chain links TRBV5-1 to TRBJ2-7; 13 bases agree with TRBD2. This CDR3 is built from 13 residues. CDR1 SGHRS and CDR2 YFSETQ come from the germline V gene. The V gene end was trimmed by 7 bases and the J gene end by 5 bases; junction bases not matched to a gene: 3. For the CDR3, the DNA is TGCGCCAGCGGCGGACTAGCGGGAGACGAGCAGTACTTC. Its protein is CASGGLAGDEQYF.

The V and J genes are TRBV27 and TRBJ2-3, with D possibly TRBD2 on 6 matching bases. The CDR3 length is 14 residues. Germline CDR1 reads MNHEY; CDR2 reads SMNVEV (reference sequence). Trimming stripped 6 bases from V and 5 bases from J, with 15 bases between. Here the CDR3 DNA reads TGTGCCAGCAGACTAGCCCGCAGTATAGATACGCAGTATTTT. It translates to CASRLARSIDTQYF.

This clone has only a few counts. The rearrangement uses TRBV6-1 and TRBJ2-1; D may be TRBD1 (5 bases). CDR3 length equals 11 residues. Germline V lookup: CDR1 MNHNS, CDR2 SASEGT. The ends were cut back, 1 base at V and 10 bases at J, with 5 bases in the middle. Here the CDR3 DNA reads TGTGCCAGCAGTGAAGGGACAGAGCAGTTCTTC. Protein: CASSEGTEQFF.

The chain combines TRBV6-7 with TRBJ1-1; D not resolved. TRBV6-7 is an ORF, with its function uncertain. V lost 7 bases and J 3 bases, leaving 15 bases between the germline ends. This CDR3 region has 14 residues. CDR3 bases: TGTGCCAGCATCCGGCGGGGAGGCGACACTGAAGCTTTCTTT. Protein sequence: CASIRRGGDTEAFF.

V is TRBV5-1 and J is TRBJ2-1, with 7 bases fitting TRBD2. V dropped 0 bases and J dropped 1; count of bases not matched to a gene: 4. Germline-derived CDR1 and CDR2 are SGHRS and YFSETQ. The CDR3 runs to 16 residues. CDR3 amino acids: CASSLGGSRSYNEQFF. CDR3 nucleotides: TGCGCCAGCAGCTTGGGCGGGAGTCGGTCCTACAATGAGCAGTTCTTC.

V gene TRBV11-2 combines with J gene TRBJ1-2; D remains ambiguous. The CDR3 is 15 amino acids. CDR1 and CDR2 (germline): SGHAT, FQNNGV. Trimming cost V 5 bases and J 5 bases, with 18 bases left between them. The CDR3 sequence is CASSPTDGSSYGYTF. CDR3 coding DNA: TGTGCCAGCAGCCCAACCGATGGGAGCAGTTATGGCTACACCTTC.

The chain links TRBV15 to TRBJ2-7; a possible D gene is TRBD1 (5 bases). Looked up from germline, CDR1 is LNHNV and CDR2 is YYDKDF (reference sequence). V lost 3 bases and J lost 7, with 7 bases in between. This CDR3 spans 11 amino acids. CDR3 in DNA: TGTGCCACCAGCAGCTACAGGGAGCAGTACTTC. This codes for CATSSYREQYF. Full variable domain (rest looked up from reference TRBV15 and TRBJ2-7): DAMVIQNPRYQVTQFGKPVTLSCSQTLNHNVMYWYQQKSSQAPKLLFHYYDKDFNNEADTPDNFQSRRPNTSFCFLDIRSPGLGDTAMYLCATSSYREQYFGPGTRLTVT.

V and J are TRBV14 and TRBJ2-5; 10 nucleotides agree with TRBD2. The closer fit of TRBJ2-7 to the DNA end suggests the J call may be wrong. Germline CDR1 SGHDN, CDR2 FVKESK. The CDR3 length is 16 residues. CDR3 bases: TGTGCCAGCAGCCCCAGAAAAGCGGGAGGGGCCTACGAGCAGTACTTC. This sequence encodes CASSPRKAGGAYEQYF.

This sequence joins TRBV7-2 and TRBJ2-2; D is perhaps TRBD1 or TRBD2 (6 bases each). Per germline, CDR1 SGHTA and CDR2 FQGNSA. The CDR3 runs 15 residues. The ends were cut back, 5 bases at V and 4 bases at J, with 14 bases in the middle. CDR3 residues: CASSQTGRSTGELFF. Written as DNA, the CDR3 is TGTGCCAGCAGCCAAACAGGGAGGAGCACCGGGGAGCTGTTTTTT.

The CDR3 here is CASRIAGAVETQYF. CDR3 nucleotides: TGTGCCAGCCGGATAGCGGGAGCTGTTGAGACCCAGTACTTC. This chain joins TRBV2 and TRBJ2-5; the match to TRBD2 covers 9 bases. The CDR3 runs to 14 residues. Germline V gene data show CDR1 as SNHLY and CDR2 as FYNNEI. J was trimmed by 5 bases and V by 8 bases; bases with no gene match: 9.

The J gene is TRBJ2-1, the V gene TRBV7-2; maybe TRBD2 (5 bases). The CDR3 extends over 14 amino acids. Trimming removed 1 base from V and 8 bases from J, with 12 bases in between. Germline V CDR1 and CDR2: SGHTA, FQGNSA. The CDR3 sequence: CASSLDQLADEQFF. CDR3 sequence (DNA): TGTGCCAGCAGCTTAGATCAGCTAGCTGATGAGCAGTTCTTC.

The V gene is TRBV11-2, the J gene TRBJ1-2; possible D gene TRBD1, 6 bases. Per the germline V gene, CDR1 is SGHAT and CDR2 is FQNNGV. The V gene lost 5 bases and the J gene lost 4 bases, with 20 bases spanning the gap. The CDR3 runs 16 residues. The CDR3 reads CASSPISGRGGYGYTF. Written as DNA, the CDR3 is TGTGCCAGCAGCCCTATCTCAGGGAGGGGGGGCTATGGCTACACCTTC.

V is TRBV5-1 and J is TRBJ1-1, with D perhaps TRBD1 (6 bases). The V and J ends lost 4 bases and 3 bases respectively, with 16 bases between them. The CDR3 loop spans 15 amino acids. Looked up from germline, CDR1 is SGHRS and CDR2 is YFSETQ. Here the CDR3 reads CASSGWGGSYTEAFF. In DNA, the CDR3 is TGCGCCAGCAGCGGGTGGGGGGGCTCGTACACTGAAGCTTTCTTT.

The chain uses TRBV2 and TRBJ1-2, with TRBD1 matching over 8 bases. With 0 bases clipped from V and 7 bases from J, the junction kept 7 bases outside the gene matches. The V gene's germline CDR1 is SNHLY and CDR2 FYNNEI. This CDR3 is 15 amino acids long. CDR3 nucleotide sequence: TGTGCCAGCAGTGAAGCAGGGACAGGACACGGTGGCTACACCTTC. Protein: CASSEAGTGHGGYTF. The variable domain in full, with the rest retrieved from reference TRBV2 and TRBJ1-2, is EPEVTQTPSHQVTQMGQEVILRCVPISNHLYFYWYRQILGQKVEFLVSFYNNEISEKSEIFDDQFSVERPDGSNFTLKIRSTKLEDSAMYFCASSEAGTGHGGYTFGSGTRLTVV.

The genes are TRBV7-9 and TRBJ1-1, with a weak D call TRBD1 (5 bases). V dropped 5 bases and J dropped 7 bases, with 11 bases sitting between them. The CDR3 consists of 12 residues. The V gene's germline CDR1 is SEHNR and CDR2 FQNEAQ (reference sequence). The CDR3 DNA sequence: TGTGCCAGCAGCACCGGGGGGTTTGAAGCTTTCTTT. This encodes CASSTGGFEAFF.

This chain joins TRBV18 and TRBJ2-7, with a tentative D call TRBD2 (6 bases). The CDR3 extends over 17 amino acids. Trimming left V 3 bases short and J 6 bases short, with 24 bases between. Germline V gives CDR1 KGHSH, CDR2 LQKENI. The CDR3 DNA is TGTGCCAGCTCACCTCGACTTGGGACTTTGGGATATTCCGAGCAGTACTTC. Encoded protein: CASSPRLGTLGYSEQYF.

The J gene is TRBJ2-1, the V gene TRBV4-1; D call uncertain. Trimming stripped 3 bases from V and 2 bases from J, with 23 bases between. CDR3 length: 19 residues. Germline CDR1 and CDR2: MGHRA and YSYEKL. As DNA, the CDR3 is TGCGCCAGCAGCCAGAAGCCCCCCGGCCAGGTGCAGCCCTACAATGAGCAGTTCTTC. It codes for CASSQKPPGQVQPYNEQFF.